This T cell receptor (beta chain) was profiled in a study of blood T cell repertoires in COVID-19. Overall study context: Sample material is recorded as cDNA or gDNA derived from T cells, B-cell-depleted T cells, or PBMCs.

Germline loops: CDR1 SEHNR, CDR2 FQNEAQ (reference sequence). CDR3 length: 12 residues. Germline trimming cut 10 bases from V and 1 base from J; bases unmatched to any gene: 3. As processed by the authors: The assay estimated nucleated cells by amplifying reference gene primers. Profiling relied on immunoSEQ multiplex PCR, and the TCRdb table lists in-frame clones only, not all of them. V and J calls and clone size come straight from that table; D and trimming were deduced from the DNA. The table shows some 170,000 clones, with less than 90% occurring only once. The clonotype originates from a human donor with acute COVID-19. The donor label of this sample is uncertain. This chain uses TRBV7-9 with TRBJ2-5; 7 bases are shared with TRBD1. The sequencing sample was made of PBMCs or T cells enriched from blood (not recorded which). This CDR3 reads CAIRDSQETQYF. The CDR3 DNA reads as TGTGCCATTAGGGACAGCCAAGAGACCCAGTACTTC.